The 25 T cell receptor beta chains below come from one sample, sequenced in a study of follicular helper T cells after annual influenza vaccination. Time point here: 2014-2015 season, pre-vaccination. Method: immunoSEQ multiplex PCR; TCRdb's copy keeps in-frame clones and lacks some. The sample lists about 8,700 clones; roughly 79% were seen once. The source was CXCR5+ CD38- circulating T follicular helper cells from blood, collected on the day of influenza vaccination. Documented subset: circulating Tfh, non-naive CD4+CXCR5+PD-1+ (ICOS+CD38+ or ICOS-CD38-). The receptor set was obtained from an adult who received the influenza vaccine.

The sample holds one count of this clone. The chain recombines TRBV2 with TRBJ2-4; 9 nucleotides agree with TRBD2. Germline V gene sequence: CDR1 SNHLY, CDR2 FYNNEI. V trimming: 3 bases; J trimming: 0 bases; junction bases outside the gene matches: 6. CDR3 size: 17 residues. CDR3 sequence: CASSESTSGVAKNIQYF. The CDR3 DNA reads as TGTGCCAGCAGTGAGTCGACTAGCGGAGTAGCCAAAAACATTCAGTACTTC.

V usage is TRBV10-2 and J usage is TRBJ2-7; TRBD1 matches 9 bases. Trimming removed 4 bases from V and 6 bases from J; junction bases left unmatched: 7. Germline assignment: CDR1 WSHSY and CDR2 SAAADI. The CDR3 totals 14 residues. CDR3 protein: CASSAGTGPGEQYF. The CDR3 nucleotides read TGCGCCAGCAGTGCCGGGACAGGGCCGGGCGAGCAGTACTTC.

The CDR3 bases are TGTGCCAGCAGCCAAGGGACTAGCTTTGTGATGGGGTTCTTC. Translation gives CASSQGTSFVMGFF. V gene TRBV4-2 combines with J gene TRBJ2-1; 8 bases map to TRBD2. The CDR3 is 14 residues long. After removal of 1 base from V and 15 bases from J, the junction contained 11 bases not matched to a gene. From germline, CDR1 is LGHNA and CDR2 YNFKEQ.

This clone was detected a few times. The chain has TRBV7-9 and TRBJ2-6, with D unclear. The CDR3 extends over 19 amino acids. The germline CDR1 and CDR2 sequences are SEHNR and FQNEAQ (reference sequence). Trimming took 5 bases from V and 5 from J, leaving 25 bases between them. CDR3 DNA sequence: TGTGCCAGCAGCGGAAGTATATACCATGACAAAAGTCGGGCCAACGTCCTGACTTTC. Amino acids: CASSGSIYHDKSRANVLTF.

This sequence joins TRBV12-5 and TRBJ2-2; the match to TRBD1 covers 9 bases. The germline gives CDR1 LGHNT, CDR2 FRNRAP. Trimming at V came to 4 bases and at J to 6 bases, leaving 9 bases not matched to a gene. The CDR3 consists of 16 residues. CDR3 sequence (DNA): TGTGCTAGTGGTTCCGGGACAGGGAGGGCAGCCGGGGAGCTGTTTTTT. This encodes CASGSGTGRAAGELFF.

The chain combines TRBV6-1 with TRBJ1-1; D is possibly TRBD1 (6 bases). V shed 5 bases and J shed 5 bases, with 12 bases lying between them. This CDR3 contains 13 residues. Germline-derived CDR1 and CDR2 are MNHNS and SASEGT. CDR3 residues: CASSQTRGTEAFF. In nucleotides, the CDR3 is TGTGCCAGCAGTCAGACTAGGGGGACTGAAGCTTTCTTT.

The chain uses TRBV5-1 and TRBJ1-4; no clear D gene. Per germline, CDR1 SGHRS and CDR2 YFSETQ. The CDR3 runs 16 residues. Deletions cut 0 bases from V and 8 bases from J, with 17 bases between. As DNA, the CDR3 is TGCGCCAGCAGCTTGGACCCTGGGGAAGTAGCCGAAAAACTGTTTTTT. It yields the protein CASSLDPGEVAEKLFF.

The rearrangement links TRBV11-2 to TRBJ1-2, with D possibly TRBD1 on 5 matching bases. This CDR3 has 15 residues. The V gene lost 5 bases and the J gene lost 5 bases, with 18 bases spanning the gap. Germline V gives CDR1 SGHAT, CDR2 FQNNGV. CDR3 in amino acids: CASSAQTDPSYGYTF. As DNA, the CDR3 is TGTGCCAGCAGCGCCCAGACAGACCCGAGTTATGGCTACACCTTC.

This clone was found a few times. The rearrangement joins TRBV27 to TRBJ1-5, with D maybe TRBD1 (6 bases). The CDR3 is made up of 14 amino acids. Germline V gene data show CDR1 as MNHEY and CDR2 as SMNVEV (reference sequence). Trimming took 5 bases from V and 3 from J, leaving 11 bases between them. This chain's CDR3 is CASSPRTVNQPQHF. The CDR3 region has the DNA TGTGCCAGCAGTCCACGGACAGTCAATCAGCCCCAGCATTTT.

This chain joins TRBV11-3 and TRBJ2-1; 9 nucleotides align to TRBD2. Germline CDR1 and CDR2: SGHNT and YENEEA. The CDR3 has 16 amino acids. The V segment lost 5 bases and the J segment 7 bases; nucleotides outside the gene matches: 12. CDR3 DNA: TGTGCCAGCAGCCCAGGGGGTAGCGGGAGAGGGAATGAGCAGTTCTTC. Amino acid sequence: CASSPGGSGRGNEQFF.

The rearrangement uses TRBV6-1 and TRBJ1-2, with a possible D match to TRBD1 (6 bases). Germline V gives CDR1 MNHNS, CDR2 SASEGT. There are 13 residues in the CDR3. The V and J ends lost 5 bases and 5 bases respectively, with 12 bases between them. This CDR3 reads CASSRRQVYGYTF. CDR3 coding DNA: TGTGCCAGCAGTCGTAGACAGGTTTATGGCTACACCTTC.

The CDR3: CASSRQGINEKLFF. The CDR3 DNA follows: TGTGCCAGCAGTCGACAGGGCATAAATGAAAAACTGTTTTTT. This rearrangement joins TRBV6-5 to TRBJ1-4; 7 nucleotides match TRBD1. V gave up 5 bases and J gave up 5 bases; unmatched junction bases: 5. The CDR3 consists of 14 residues. CDR1 and CDR2 from the germline V gene are MNHEY and SVGAGI.

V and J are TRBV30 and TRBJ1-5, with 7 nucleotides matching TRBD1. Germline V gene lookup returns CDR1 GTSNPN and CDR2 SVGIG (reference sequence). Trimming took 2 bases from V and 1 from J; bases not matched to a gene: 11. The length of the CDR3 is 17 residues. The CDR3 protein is CAWSPPGGAGSNQPQHF. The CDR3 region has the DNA TGTGCCTGGAGTCCTCCAGGGGGGGCAGGGAGCAATCAGCCCCAGCATTTT.

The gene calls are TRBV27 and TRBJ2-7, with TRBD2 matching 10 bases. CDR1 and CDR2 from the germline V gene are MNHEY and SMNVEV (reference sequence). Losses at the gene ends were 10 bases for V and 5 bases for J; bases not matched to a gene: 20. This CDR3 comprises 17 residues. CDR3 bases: TGTGCCACCATGATGACCCCGCTGACTAGCGGGCGCGACGAGCAGTACTTC. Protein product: CATMMTPLTSGRDEQYF.

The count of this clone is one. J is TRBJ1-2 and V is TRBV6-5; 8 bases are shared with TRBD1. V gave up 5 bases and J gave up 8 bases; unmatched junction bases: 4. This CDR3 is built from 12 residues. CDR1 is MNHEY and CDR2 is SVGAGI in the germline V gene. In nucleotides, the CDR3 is TGTGCCAGCAGTCAACGACAGGGGGGCTACACCTTC. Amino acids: CASSQRQGGYTF.

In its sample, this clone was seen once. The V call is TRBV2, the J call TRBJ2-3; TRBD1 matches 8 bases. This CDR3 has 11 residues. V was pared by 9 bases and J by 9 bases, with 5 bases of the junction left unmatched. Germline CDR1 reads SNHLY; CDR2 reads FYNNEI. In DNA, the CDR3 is TGTGCCAGTAGGACAGGGAGGACGCAGTATTTT. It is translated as CASRTGRTQYF.

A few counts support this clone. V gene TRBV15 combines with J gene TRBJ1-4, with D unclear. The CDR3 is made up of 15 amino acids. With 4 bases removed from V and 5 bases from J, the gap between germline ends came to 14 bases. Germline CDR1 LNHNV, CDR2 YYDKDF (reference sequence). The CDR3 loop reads CATSTRTAKNEKLFF. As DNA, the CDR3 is TGTGCCACCAGCACCCGGACGGCGAAAAATGAAAAACTGTTTTTT.

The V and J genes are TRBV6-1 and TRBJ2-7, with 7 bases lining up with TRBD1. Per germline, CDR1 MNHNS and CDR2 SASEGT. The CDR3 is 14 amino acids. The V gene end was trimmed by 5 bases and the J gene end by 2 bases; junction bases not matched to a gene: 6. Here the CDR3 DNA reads TGTGCCAGCAGTTCGGACAGGAACACCTACGAGCAGTACTTC. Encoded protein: CASSSDRNTYEQYF.

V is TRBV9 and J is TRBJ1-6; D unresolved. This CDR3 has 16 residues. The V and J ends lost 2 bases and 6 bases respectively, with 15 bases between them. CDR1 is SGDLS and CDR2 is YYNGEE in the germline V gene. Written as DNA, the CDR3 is TGTGCCAGCAGCGTTGACCCCATAAAGGCTAATTCACCCCTCCACTTT. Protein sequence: CASSVDPIKANSPLHF.

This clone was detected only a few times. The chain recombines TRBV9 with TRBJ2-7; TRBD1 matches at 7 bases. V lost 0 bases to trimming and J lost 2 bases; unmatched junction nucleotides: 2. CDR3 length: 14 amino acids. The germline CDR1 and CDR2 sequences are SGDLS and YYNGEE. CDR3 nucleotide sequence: TGTGCCAGCAGCGTAGGTCAGGGGGCCTACGAGCAGTACTTC. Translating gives CASSVGQGAYEQYF.

The CDR3 here is CASSENRGYEQYF. The CDR3 DNA follows: TGCGCCAGCAGTGAAAACAGGGGCTACGAGCAGTACTTC. This chain joins TRBV10-1 and TRBJ2-7; 7 nucleotides line up with TRBD1. This CDR3 spans 13 amino acids. Germline V gene lookup returns CDR1 WNHNN and CDR2 SYGVQD (reference sequence). V was pared by 3 bases and J by 3 bases, with 2 bases of the junction left unmatched.

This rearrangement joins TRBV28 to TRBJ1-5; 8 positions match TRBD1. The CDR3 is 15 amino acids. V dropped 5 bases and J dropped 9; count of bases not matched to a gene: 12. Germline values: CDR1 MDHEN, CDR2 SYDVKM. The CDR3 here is CASSLGGQGFTPQHF. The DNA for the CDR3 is TGTGCCAGCAGTCTAGGTGGACAGGGCTTCACGCCCCAGCATTTT.

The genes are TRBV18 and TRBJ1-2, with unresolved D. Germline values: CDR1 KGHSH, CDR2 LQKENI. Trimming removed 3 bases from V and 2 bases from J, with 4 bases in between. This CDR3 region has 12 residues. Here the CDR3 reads CASSPGNYGYTF. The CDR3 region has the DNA TGTGCCAGCTCACCCGGGAACTATGGCTACACCTTC.

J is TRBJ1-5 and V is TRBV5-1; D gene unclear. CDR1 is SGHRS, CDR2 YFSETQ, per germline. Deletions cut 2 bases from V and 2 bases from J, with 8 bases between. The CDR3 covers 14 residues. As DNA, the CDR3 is TGCGCCAGCAGCTTTGGTGAGGGCAATCAGCCCCAGCATTTT. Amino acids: CASSFGEGNQPQHF.

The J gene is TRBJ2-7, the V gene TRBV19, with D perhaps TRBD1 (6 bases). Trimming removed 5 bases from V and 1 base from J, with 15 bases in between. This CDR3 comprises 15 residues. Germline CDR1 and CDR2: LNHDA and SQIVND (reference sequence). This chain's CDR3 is CASSGGHAGSYEQYF. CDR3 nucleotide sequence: TGTGCCAGTAGTGGGGGACACGCCGGATCCTACGAGCAGTACTTC.